These 14 T cell receptor beta chains originate from one sample sequenced in a study of blood T cell repertoires in COVID-19. Clones were read by immunoSEQ multiplex PCR, and TCRdb kept only the in-frame ones, dropping some. The data show about 230,000 clones, around four fifths seen once. Sequencing was performed on peripheral blood. These receptors all stem from a man between 40 and 49 years old with acute or convalescent COVID-19.

This chain uses TRBV19 with TRBJ1-1; unclear D gene. V was cut by 6 bases and J by 1 base, with 15 bases left in between. There are 15 residues in the CDR3. CDR1 and CDR2 from the germline V gene are LNHDA and SQIVND (reference sequence). As DNA, the CDR3 is TGTGCCAGTAGGACACTTTTATCCCCGAACACTGAAGCTTTCTTT. Its protein is CASRTLLSPNTEAFF.

The CDR3, as DNA: TGTGCCAGCAGTGGCACCTCTAGGACCGGGGAGCTGTTTTTT. Translating gives CASSGTSRTGELFF. This rearrangement joins TRBV28 to TRBJ2-2; D remains ambiguous. Germline CDR1 and CDR2: MDHEN and SYDVKM. The CDR3 extends over 14 amino acids. The V end lost 5 bases, the J end lost 5 bases, and 12 bases lay between the germline ends.

The V and J genes are TRBV9 and TRBJ2-2; 7 nucleotides line up with TRBD1. CDR1 and CDR2 from the germline V gene are SGDLS and YYNGEE. V lost 4 bases, J lost 4 bases, and 7 bases stayed unmatched. The CDR3 loop spans 15 amino acids. The DNA for the CDR3 is TGTGCCAGCAGCCCCCTGACAGGGACCACCGGGGAGCTGTTTTTT. Amino acids: CASSPLTGTTGELFF.

V is TRBV5-1 and J is TRBJ2-7, with TRBD2 matching over 13 bases. V lost 4 bases and J lost 3; bases outside the gene matches: 4. Germline V gene data show CDR1 as SGHRS and CDR2 as YFSETQ. This CDR3 is 15 amino acids long. DNA of the CDR3: TGCGCCAGCAGCGCCCGACTAGCGGGAGGCTACGAGCAGTACTTC. As protein: CASSARLAGGYEQYF.

The genes are TRBV18 and TRBJ2-1; D is uncertain. V was pared by 1 base and J by 0 bases, with 7 bases between. Germline CDR1 and CDR2: KGHSH and LQKENI. This CDR3 is 15 amino acids long. The CDR3 spells CASSPQRSSYNEQFF. As DNA, the CDR3 is TGTGCCAGCTCACCACAGAGAAGCTCCTACAATGAGCAGTTCTTC.

The CDR3 bases are TGTGCCACCAGCAGAGATGTGGAGGGGCCTATCGGCACTGAAGCTTTCTTT. Amino acids: CATSRDVEGPIGTEAFF. The chain links TRBV15 to TRBJ1-1; D possibly corresponds to TRBD1 (5 bases). CDR3 length: 17 amino acids. Germline V gene sequence: CDR1 LNHNV, CDR2 YYDKDF (reference sequence). V gave up 0 bases and J gave up 4 bases, with 18 bases separating them.

The J gene is TRBJ2-7, the V gene TRBV2, with 9 bases that match TRBD1. CDR1 is SNHLY and CDR2 is FYNNEI in the germline V gene. Unmatched junction bases numbered 1, after V lost 5 bases and J lost 2 bases. The CDR3 contains 13 residues. The CDR3 here is CASSRDRAYEQYF. The CDR3 DNA reads as TGTGCCAGCAGTAGGGACAGGGCCTACGAGCAGTACTTC. The complete variable domain, with remaining parts taken from reference TRBV2 and TRBJ2-7, reads EPEVTQTPSHQVTQMGQEVILRCVPISNHLYFYWYRQILGQKVEFLVSFYNNEISEKSEIFDDQFSVERPDGSNFTLKIRSTKLEDSAMYFCASSRDRAYEQYFGPGTRLTVT.

The chain uses TRBV4-2 and TRBJ1-4, with D unclear. V lost 1 base to trimming and J lost 2 bases, with 2 bases between them. CDR1 LGHNA and CDR2 YNFKEQ come from the germline V gene. This CDR3 is 13 amino acids long. This chain's CDR3 is CASSQATNEKLFF. The CDR3 nucleotides read TGTGCCAGCAGCCAAGCTACTAATGAAAAACTGTTTTTT.

The J gene is TRBJ2-7, the V gene TRBV4-1, with TRBD2 as a possible D gene (7 bases). The CDR3 spans 16 residues. CDR1 is MGHRA and CDR2 is YSYEKL in the germline V gene. V lost 0 bases, J lost 3 bases, and 15 bases lay in between. The CDR3 nucleotides are TGCGCCAGCAGCCAAGATCGGGGGGCGGAAGTCTACGAGCAGTACTTC. Amino acid sequence: CASSQDRGAEVYEQYF.

The CDR3 DNA reads as TGTGCCAGCAGTCCTTTAAACACTGAAGCTTTCTTT. It encodes CASSPLNTEAFF. The V and J genes are TRBV12-3 or TRBV12-4 and TRBJ1-1; D ambiguous. CDR3 length: 12 residues. Trimming cost V 5 bases and J 2 bases, with 6 bases left between them.

The V call is TRBV2, the J call TRBJ2-4, with 9 bases that match TRBD2. V lost 7 bases and J lost 5; bases outside the gene matches: 6. The CDR3 is made up of 14 amino acids. Germline V gene data show CDR1 as SNHLY and CDR2 as FYNNEI. This CDR3 is CASILERGENIQYF. CDR3 DNA sequence: TGTGCCAGCATACTTGAGCGGGGGGAAAACATTCAGTACTTC.

The chain carries TRBV7-2 and TRBJ1-2; no firm D call. This CDR3 is built from 15 residues. Germline V lookup: CDR1 SGHTA, CDR2 FQGNSA. V was clipped by 3 bases and J by 8 bases, with 19 bases between them. CDR3: CASSLGKSITGGYTF. CDR3 nucleotide sequence: TGTGCCAGCAGCTTGGGCAAGTCAATAACGGGGGGCTACACCTTC. Combining the CDR3 with reference TRBV7-2 and TRBJ1-2 gives the whole variable domain GAGVSQSPSNKVTEKGKDVELRCDPISGHTALYWYRQSLGQGLEFLIYFQGNSAPDKSGLPSDRFSAERTGGSVSTLTIQRTQQEDSAVYLCASSLGKSITGGYTFGSGTRLTVV.

The chain has TRBV6-5 and TRBJ1-2; possibly TRBD1 for D (6 bases). The V end lost 7 bases, the J end lost 4 bases, and 10 bases lay between the germline ends. The germline gives CDR1 MNHEY, CDR2 SVGAGI. CDR3 length: 12 residues. CDR3 residues: CASTTGSYGYTF. The CDR3 DNA follows: TGTGCCAGCACCACAGGGAGCTATGGCTACACCTTC.

The V gene is TRBV20-1, the J gene TRBJ2-1; 10 bases are a match to TRBD1. With V trimmed by 5 bases and J by 8 bases, 15 bases remained unmatched. This CDR3 region has 16 residues. Germline V gives CDR1 DFQATT, CDR2 SNEGSKA (reference sequence). CDR3 in amino acids: CSAGGGQGKVEDEQFF. CDR3 DNA sequence: TGCAGTGCTGGTGGGGGACAGGGGAAGGTTGAGGATGAGCAGTTCTTC.